This TCR beta chain was documented in a study of blood T cell repertoires in COVID-19. This clone appeared a few times. Deletions cut 4 bases from V and 9 bases from J, with 13 bases between. The CDR3 runs 13 residues. Assay: immunoSEQ multiplex PCR; the TCRdb copy retains only in-frame clones and omits some. This sample carries about 89,000 clones, 65% to 80% of them seen once, and the ten largest clones take less than 60%. This chain joins TRBV12-3 or TRBV12-4 and TRBJ2-1; D may be TRBD1 (6 bases). The TCR comes from a human donor in a cohort sampled during active COVID-19. The material sequenced was peripheral blood. The CDR3 loop is CASSSYRAGEQFF. As DNA, the CDR3 is TGTGCCAGCAGTTCCTACAGGGCGGGTGAGCAGTTCTTC.